Shown below are 4 T cell receptor beta chains from a single sample sequenced in a study of shared clonotypes between healthy human individuals (dated by TCRdb to about 2020). Libraries were made using the immunoSEQ multiplex PCR assay. The immuneACCESS repertoire file appears here via TCRdb, limited to in-frame rearrangements. These files lack a portion of the clones; in checked studies, under half of the deficit traces to unresolved V genes, and the cause of the others is not known. The table for this sample lists roughly 700,000 clones; over 65% of them were counted only once. The ten largest clones represent about 1.7% of the sample. Sequencing was performed on memory CD4+ T cells sorted from blood. The cell subset or site label, read with the paper, signifies: CD45RA-negative fraction. The receptors were sampled from a woman aged 25 to 39 in good health.

The chain couples TRBV28 to TRBJ2-7; D not resolved. Germline V gene lookup returns CDR1 MDHEN and CDR2 SYDVKM. The CDR3 extends over 11 amino acids. The V end lost 2 bases, the J end lost 7 bases, and 6 bases lay between the germline ends. The CDR3 is CASSLVREQYF. As DNA, the CDR3 is TGTGCCAGCAGTTTAGTCCGGGAGCAGTACTTC.

J is TRBJ2-4 and V is TRBV27, with 8 bases identical to TRBD2. The germline V gene has CDR1 MNHEY and CDR2 SMNVEV (reference sequence). This CDR3 contains 14 residues. V lost 4 bases and J lost 8; bases outside the gene matches: 7. The CDR3 nucleotides are TGTGCCAGCAGTTCCCGTGACGGGGGGGACATTCAGTACTTC. Translation gives CASSSRDGGDIQYF.

V gene TRBV28 combines with J gene TRBJ2-7; weak D call: TRBD2 (6 bases). The CDR3 is made up of 14 amino acids. V shed 7 bases and J shed 3 bases, with 16 bases lying between them. The germline V gene encodes CDR1 MDHEN and CDR2 SYDVKM. CDR3 residues: CASNSGGELYEQYF. In nucleotides, the CDR3 is TGTGCCAGCAATTCCGGGGGAGAACTCTACGAGCAGTACTTC.

This clone was counted a few times. This rearrangement joins TRBV30 to TRBJ1-1, with 7 bases lining up with TRBD1. Germline lookup yields CDR1 GTSNPN and CDR2 SVGIG (reference sequence). Trimming at V came to 3 bases and at J to 2 bases, leaving 9 bases not matched to a gene. CDR3 length equals 15 residues. The DNA for the CDR3 is TGTGCCTGGAGGAGACAGGGTTGGGATAACACTGAAGCTTTCTTT. Protein sequence: CAWRRQGWDNTEAFF. Using reference TRBV30 and TRBJ1-1 for the parts outside the CDR3, the full variable domain is SQTIHQWPATLVQPVGSPLSLECTVEGTSNPNLYWYRQAAGRGLQLLFYSVGIGQISSEVPQNLSASRPQDRQFILSSKKLLLSDSGFYLCAWRRQGWDNTEAFFGQGTRLTVV.